One sample yielded the 8 T cell receptor beta chains listed below, sequenced in a study of blood T cell repertoires in COVID-19. Data came from immunoSEQ multiplex PCR; TCRdb stores just in-frame clones and leaves some out. The repertoire includes 85,000 to 100,000 clones, approximately 84% of them detected once, and 20% to 25% sits in the top ten. The specimen sequenced was peripheral blood. Every receptor here comes from a human donor in a cohort sampled during active COVID-19.

The CDR3 loop is CASSTGTGGSGANVLTF. The CDR3 region has the DNA TGTGCCAGTAGTACCGGGACAGGGGGCTCTGGGGCCAACGTCCTGACTTTC. The chain combines TRBV19 with TRBJ2-6; 11 nucleotides agree with TRBD1. CDR1 LNHDA and CDR2 SQIVND come from the germline V gene (reference sequence). There are 17 residues in the CDR3. J gave up 0 bases and V 4 bases, and 2 bases lay outside the gene matches.

This clone was detected a few times. The chain has TRBV18 and TRBJ2-1; D gene uncertain. The CDR3 extends over 14 amino acids. Germline V gene data show CDR1 as KGHSH and CDR2 as LQKENI. V shed 7 bases and J shed 8 bases, with 18 bases lying between them. The CDR3, as DNA: TGTGCCAGCTTCAAGGCTTCCCCCCGGGATGAGCAGTTCTTC. Protein sequence: CASFKASPRDEQFF.

The rearrangement uses TRBV6-1 and TRBJ1-6; D gene ambiguous. The CDR3 is 15 residues long. Germline V gene lookup returns CDR1 MNHNS and CDR2 SASEGT. V was pared by 3 bases and J by 7 bases, with 13 bases between. The CDR3 loop is CASSDQSGLNSPLHF. Here the CDR3 DNA reads TGTGCCAGCAGTGACCAATCGGGGTTGAATTCACCCCTCCACTTT.

The gene calls are TRBV7-8 and TRBJ2-7, with 10 bases lining up with TRBD2. Losses at the gene ends were 5 bases for V and 5 bases for J; bases not matched to a gene: 9. CDR3 length: 15 amino acids. The germline V gene has CDR1 SGHVS and CDR2 FQNEAQ. The CDR3 nucleotides are TGTGCCAGCAGCCCGCCTAGCGGGAGCGTCAACGAGCAGTACTTC. Translation gives CASSPPSGSVNEQYF. The whole variable domain, remainder taken from reference TRBV7-8 and TRBJ2-7, is GAGVSQSPRYKVAKRGQDVALRCDPISGHVSLFWYQQALGQGPEFLTYFQNEAQLDKSGLPSDRFFAERPEGSVSTLKIQRTQQEDSAVYLCASSPPSGSVNEQYFGPGTRLTVT.

This sequence joins TRBV4-3 and TRBJ1-1, with D tentatively TRBD1 (6 bases). Trimming removed 1 base from V and 4 bases from J, with 10 bases in between. The CDR3 consists of 14 residues. Germline-derived CDR1 and CDR2 are LGHNA and YSLEER. The CDR3: CASSQGQAITEAFF. DNA of the CDR3: TGCGCCAGCAGCCAAGGACAGGCTATCACTGAAGCTTTCTTT.

The chain employs TRBV5-1 and TRBJ1-4; tentatively, D is TRBD1 (5 bases). The V gene lost 0 bases and the J gene lost 8 bases, with 17 bases spanning the gap. There are 16 residues in the CDR3. Germline assignment: CDR1 SGHRS and CDR2 YFSETQ. CDR3 sequence: CASSLAMGREGEKLFF. CDR3 nucleotide sequence: TGCGCCAGCAGCTTGGCCATGGGCAGGGAAGGGGAAAAACTGTTTTTT. The whole variable domain, remainder taken from reference TRBV5-1 and TRBJ1-4, is KAGVTQTPRYLIKTRGQQVTLSCSPISGHRSVSWYQQTPGQGLQFLFEYFSETQRNKGNFPGRFSGRQFSNSRSEMNVSTLELGDSALYLCASSLAMGREGEKLFFGSGTQLSVL.

The chain employs TRBV6-6 and TRBJ2-2; D call uncertain. CDR3 size: 13 residues. Germline lookup yields CDR1 MNHNY and CDR2 SVGAGI (reference sequence). V dropped 6 bases and J dropped 4 bases, with 9 bases sitting between them. In nucleotides, the CDR3 is TGTGCCAGCAGCCTTACTTCCACCGGGGAGCTGTTTTTT. Its translation is CASSLTSTGELFF.

The gene calls are TRBV5-1 and TRBJ2-7, with 10 bases fitting TRBD1. The V and J ends lost 1 base and 4 bases, in that order; junction bases with no gene match: 5. The CDR3 is 15 amino acids. Germline-derived CDR1 and CDR2 are SGHRS and YFSETQ. The DNA for the CDR3 is TGCGCCAGCAGCTTGTGGCCGGGACAGGGGTACGAGCAGTACTTC. This translates into CASSLWPGQGYEQYF.